This TCR beta chain was recorded in a study of T-cell memory formation after mild COVID-19 (dated by TCRdb to the early 2020s). Turning to the overall study: Most TCR sequence clusters were specific to one of the two donors. Longitudinal TCRalpha and TCRbeta repertoire sequencing tracked T-cell clones expanding and contracting after mild COVID-19 in two donors. Two young, previously healthy adult volunteers, one female and one male, were included in the cohort. Results and caveats for the whole study, not just this receptor: From day 15 to 85, contracting clones showed balanced CD4/CD8 phenotypes, whereas a second wave of clones that expanded from day 15 to 37 leaned towards CD4+. Contracting CD4+ clones turned up mainly in the CM and EM memory subsets, whereas EMRA was where CD8+ clones were enriched. SARS-CoV-2 specificity was not confirmed for the second-wave clones peaking on day 37. The detection of some responding clones in pre-infection memory suggests that pre-existing cross-reactive memory T cells joined the SARS-CoV-2 response. The study covered only a couple of mild cases, and larger cohorts including severe cases with pre-infection samples were considered necessary.

Ficoll-Paque density gradient centrifugation was used to isolate PBMCs. The CDR3 numbers 15 residues from cysteine through phenylalanine. The kept DNA is CDR3 alone, 45 bases in frame from the first base. After removal of 5 bases from V and 3 bases from J, the junction retains 3 bases not matched to a gene. Sequences SGHTA (CDR1) and FQGTGA (CDR2) are obtained from the germline V gene. This clonotype appeared many times. The antigen it binds to is not known. Base-call qualities are not available, and no considerably larger clone is one nucleotide away. These reads were obtained on an Illumina NovaSeq 6000. cDNA libraries for TCRalpha and TCRbeta were prepared by 5'RACE using constant-segment primers, with sample barcodes and unique molecular identifiers added. Trizol reagent was used to extract RNA from every sample. The libraries were amplified in two PCR steps, and the second step added a second sample barcode and Illumina TruSeq adapters. Libraries were sequenced on an Illumina NovaSeq with 2 x 150 bp paired-end reads. In the authors' own workflow: Demultiplexing of reads and collapsing into UMI-guided consensus sequences were performed with migec v1.2.7. Using mixcr v2.1.11, UMI consensuses were aligned to TRA and TRB V and J templates and then assembled into clonotypes. A clonotype was counted as expanded or contracted only when both edgeR and NoisET called the clonotype significant, with the noise models trained on biological replicates. For edgeR calls, a false discovery rate-adjusted p below 0.01 and a log2 fold-change threshold of 1 were applied. As an exploratory analysis of dynamics, max-normalized trajectories of the 1000 most abundant clonotypes were examined with PCA combined with hierarchical clustering. Separately sequenced CD4+ and CD8+ repertoires were used to assign a CD4 or CD8 phenotype to each responding clone. Clones were called with MiXCR by TCRdb after fastp trimmed the public reads at Q25, and only in-frame beta chains were retained. Each entry is one CDR3 protein sequence, shown with its most common DNA and genes. The V and J calls and clone size come from TCRdb's table, not from the authors' own analysis. A total of tens of thousands of distinct CDR3 sequences appear in this sample, approximately 10% of them only once. The top ten hold less than 30% of the sample.

The source is a man between 18 and 29 years old who had mild COVID-19 (a few samples of this study predate the infection). The sample titles of this study are shuffled in the database, so cell type and time point are left out; the donor was told from shared clones. Input material: PBMCs or a T cell subset sorted from them (not recorded which). The chain employs TRBV7-3 and TRBJ2-2; TRBD2 matches 10 bases in the middle. The CDR3 protein: CASSRSGGDTGELFF. The DNA sequence is as follows: TGTGCCAGCAGCCGAAGCGGGGGGGACACCGGGGAGCTGTTTTTT.